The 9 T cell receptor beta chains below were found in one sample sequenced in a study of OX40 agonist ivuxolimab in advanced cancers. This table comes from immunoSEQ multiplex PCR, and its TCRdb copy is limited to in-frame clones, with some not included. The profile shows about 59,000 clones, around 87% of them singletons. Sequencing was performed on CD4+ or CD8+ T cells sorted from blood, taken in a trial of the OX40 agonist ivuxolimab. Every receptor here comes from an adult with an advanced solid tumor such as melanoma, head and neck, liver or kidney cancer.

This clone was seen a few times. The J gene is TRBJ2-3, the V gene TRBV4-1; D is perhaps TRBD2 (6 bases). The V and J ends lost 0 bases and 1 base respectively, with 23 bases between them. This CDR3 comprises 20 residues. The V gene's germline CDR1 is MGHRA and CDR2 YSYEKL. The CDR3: CASSQDKSLEGLMGTDTQYF. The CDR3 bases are TGCGCCAGCAGCCAAGATAAGTCGCTGGAGGGTTTAATGGGCACAGATACGCAGTATTTT.

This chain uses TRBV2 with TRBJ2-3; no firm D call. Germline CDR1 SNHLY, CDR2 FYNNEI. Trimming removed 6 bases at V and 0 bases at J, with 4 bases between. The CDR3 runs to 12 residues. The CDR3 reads CASSYSTDTQYF. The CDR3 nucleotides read TGTGCCAGCAGCTACAGCACAGATACGCAGTATTTT. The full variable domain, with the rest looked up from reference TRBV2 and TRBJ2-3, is EPEVTQTPSHQVTQMGQEVILRCVPISNHLYFYWYRQILGQKVEFLVSFYNNEISEKSEIFDDQFSVERPDGSNFTLKIRSTKLEDSAMYFCASSYSTDTQYFGPGTRLTVL.

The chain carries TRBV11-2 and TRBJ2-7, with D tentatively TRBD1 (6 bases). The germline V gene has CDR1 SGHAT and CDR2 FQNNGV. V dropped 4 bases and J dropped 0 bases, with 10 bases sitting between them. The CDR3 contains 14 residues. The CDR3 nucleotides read TGTGCCAGCAGCTCACGGACAGACTCCTACGAGCAGTACTTC. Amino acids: CASSSRTDSYEQYF.

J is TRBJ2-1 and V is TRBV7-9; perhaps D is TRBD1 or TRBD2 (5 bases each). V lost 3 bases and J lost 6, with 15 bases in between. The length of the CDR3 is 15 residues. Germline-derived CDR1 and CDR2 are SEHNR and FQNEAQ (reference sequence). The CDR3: CASSFSVGASNEQFF. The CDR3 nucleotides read TGTGCCAGCAGCTTTAGCGTAGGGGCTTCCAATGAGCAGTTCTTC.

CDR3 residues: CAFPPGQGYDEQYF. CDR3 nucleotides: TGTGCCTTCCCCCCGGGACAGGGATACGACGAGCAGTACTTC. The chain is built from TRBV19 and TRBJ2-7; 9 nucleotides align to TRBD1. The CDR3 runs 14 residues. After removal of 11 bases from V and 5 bases from J, the junction contained 13 bases not matched to a gene. CDR1 is LNHDA, CDR2 SQIVND, per germline (reference sequence).

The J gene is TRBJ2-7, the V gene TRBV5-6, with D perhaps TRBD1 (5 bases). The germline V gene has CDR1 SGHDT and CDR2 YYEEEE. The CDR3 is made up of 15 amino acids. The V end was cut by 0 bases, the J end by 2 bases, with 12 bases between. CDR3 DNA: TGTGCCAGCAGCTTGGCCTTCGCAGGGACCTACGAGCAGTACTTC. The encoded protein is CASSLAFAGTYEQYF.

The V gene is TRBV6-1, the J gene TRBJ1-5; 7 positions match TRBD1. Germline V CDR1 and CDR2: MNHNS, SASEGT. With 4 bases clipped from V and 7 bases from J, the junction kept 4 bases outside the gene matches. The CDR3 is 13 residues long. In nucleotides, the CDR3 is TGTGCCAGCAGTGTGCAGGGGGACCAGCCCCAGCATTTT. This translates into CASSVQGDQPQHF.

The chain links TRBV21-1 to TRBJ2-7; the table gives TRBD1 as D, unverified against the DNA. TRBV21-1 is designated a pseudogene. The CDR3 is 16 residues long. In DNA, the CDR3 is TGTGCCAGCAGCAAAGGTGGGCGGACAGCGGCCTACGAGCAGTACTTC. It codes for CASSKGGRTAAYEQYF.

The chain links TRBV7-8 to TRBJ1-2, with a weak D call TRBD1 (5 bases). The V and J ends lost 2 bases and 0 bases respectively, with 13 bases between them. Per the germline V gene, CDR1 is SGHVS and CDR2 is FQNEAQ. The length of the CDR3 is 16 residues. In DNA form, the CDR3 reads TGTGCCAGCAGCTTATCTCGGGGCTTAGCTAACTATGGCTACACCTTC. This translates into CASSLSRGLANYGYTF.